Given below is one T cell receptor beta chain in context. The CDR3 loop spans 14 amino acids. V was pared by 0 bases and J by 10 bases, with 10 bases between. Germline V CDR1 and CDR2: LGHNA, YNFKEQ. The data originate from a study of control samples from healthy donors and cancer patients. TCRdb's table, derived via immunoSEQ multiplex PCR, lists solely in-frame clones and lacks some. The table shows fewer than 200,000 clones, with about 93% occurring only once. The TCR comes from a woman aged 55-69 years in good health. The chain employs TRBV4-2 and TRBJ1-6; a weak D match, TRBD1 (6 bases). Sequencing was carried out using blood. This chain's CDR3 is CASSQENRDSPLHF. CDR3 bases: TGTGCCAGCAGCCAAGAAAACAGGGACTCACCCCTCCACTTT.